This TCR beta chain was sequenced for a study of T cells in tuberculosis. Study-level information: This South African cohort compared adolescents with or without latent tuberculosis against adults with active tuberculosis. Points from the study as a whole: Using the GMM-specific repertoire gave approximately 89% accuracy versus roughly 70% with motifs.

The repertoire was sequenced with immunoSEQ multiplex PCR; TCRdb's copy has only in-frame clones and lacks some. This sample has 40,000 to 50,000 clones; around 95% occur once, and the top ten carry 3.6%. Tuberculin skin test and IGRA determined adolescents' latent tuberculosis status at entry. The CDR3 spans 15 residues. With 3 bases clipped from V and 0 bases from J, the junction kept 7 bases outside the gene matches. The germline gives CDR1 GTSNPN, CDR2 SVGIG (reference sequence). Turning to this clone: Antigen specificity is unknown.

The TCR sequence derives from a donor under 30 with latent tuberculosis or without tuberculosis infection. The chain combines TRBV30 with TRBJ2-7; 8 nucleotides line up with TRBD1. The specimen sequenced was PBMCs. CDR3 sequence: CAWSSGGPLSYEQYF. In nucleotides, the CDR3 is TGTGCCTGGAGCTCAGGGGGCCCCCTCTCCTACGAGCAGTACTTC.